This TCR beta chain was sequenced in a study of vaccination effects on CD4 cells after COVID-19. General study results and limits: In the late period after vaccination, infection- and vaccine-induced clones contracted markedly.

Assay used: immunoSEQ multiplex PCR; TCRdb lists only in-frame clones, some missing. The sample consists of approximately 14,000 clones, about 70% of them appearing once. Antigen-specific CD4+ T cells were expanded with viral peptide pools in the ViraFEST assay before sequencing. Culture lasted about ten days before CD4+ T cell isolation. Participants each got two BNT162b2 or mRNA-1273 vaccine doses. The vaccine recipients had no prior SARS-CoV-2 infection, with negative nucleocapsid antibodies. Half-medium changes using IL-2 medium occurred on days 3 and 7. The germline V gene encodes CDR1 LGHNA and CDR2 YSLEER. V shed 4 bases, J shed 4 bases, and the junction held 7 bases outside the gene matches. The CDR3 is 15 amino acids. Concerning this clone itself: The antigen remains unidentified.

This receptor was obtained from a human donor who received a COVID-19 vaccine. The material was CD4+ T cells from PBMCs cultured with HCoV-NL63 spike peptides, obtained after COVID-19 vaccination. The chain links TRBV4-3 to TRBJ2-1; TRBD1 aligns across 7 bases. The CDR3: CASSPTGVLYNEQFF. The CDR3 nucleotides read TGCGCCAGCAGCCCTACAGGGGTCCTTTACAATGAGCAGTTCTTC.